Listed below are T cell receptor beta chains from one sample, sequenced in a study of OX40 agonist ivuxolimab in advanced cancers. Generated by immunoSEQ multiplex PCR, the TCRdb table keeps only in-frame clones and is missing some. The data contain tens of thousands of clones, 84% of them seen just once; the ten biggest clones take up over 1.5%. The sample in question was CD4+ or CD8+ T cells sorted from blood, obtained in a trial of the OX40 agonist ivuxolimab. Source of these receptors: an adult with an advanced solid tumor such as melanoma, head and neck, liver or kidney cancer. CDR3s include the opening cysteine and the closing phenylalanine or tryptophan. The D gene is left open where the match is weak. Clone sizes are given selectively: once, few, many, or a class where the clone is expanded.

v_gene	abundance	d_gene	j_gene	len	CDR3aa	CDR3nt
TRBV6-5	once	-	TRBJ2-3	12	CASSSDTDTQYF	TGTGCCAGCAGTTCTGACACAGATACGCAGTATTTT
TRBV7-2	-	-	TRBJ2-1	15	CASSLDRSMYNEQFF	TGTGCCAGCAGCTTAGACAGATCTATGTACAATGAGCAGTTCTTC
TRBV7-2	once	TRBD2	TRBJ2-3	15	CASSLGGGAGDTQYF	TGTGCCAGCAGCTTAGGCGGGGGGGCGGGAGATACGCAGTATTTT
TRBV10-3	-	-	TRBJ2-3	19	CAISGTSQISMLRTDTQYF	TGTGCCATCAGTGGGACATCCCAGATATCGATGCTCCGCACAGATACGCAGTATTTT
TRBV6-5	-	TRBD1	TRBJ1-2	13	CASSRQGGGGYTF	TGTGCCAGCAGTAGACAGGGCGGAGGGGGCTACACCTTC
TRBV5-1	few	-	TRBJ2-7	19	CASSLVQTRDRSRPYEQYF	TGCGCCAGCAGCTTGGTCCAGACGCGGGACCGGTCCCGTCCCTACGAGCAGTACTTC
TRBV27	-	TRBD2	TRBJ2-5	16	CTSSLGTSGRMETQYF	TGTACCAGCAGTCTCGGGACTAGCGGGAGAATGGAGACCCAGTACTTC
TRBV19	-	-	TRBJ2-2	15	CASSRTMIDTGELFF	TGTGCCAGTAGCAGGACTATGATTGACACCGGGGAGCTGTTTTTT
TRBV10-2	-	-	TRBJ2-7	12	CASSTVSYEQYF	TGCGCCAGCTCGACAGTTTCCTACGAGCAGTACTTC
TRBV4-2	-	-	TRBJ2-2	17	CASSPQDGGLGTGELFF	TGTGCCAGCAGCCCCCAGGACGGGGGTCTGGGTACCGGGGAGCTGTTTTTT
TRBV5-5	-	TRBD1	TRBJ1-1	16	CASSPWTGDTNTEAFF	TGTGCCAGCAGCCCCTGGACAGGGGATACGAACACTGAAGCTTTCTTT
TRBV19	-	TRBD1	TRBJ2-7	14	CASSIGTDPYEQYF	TGTGCCAGTAGTATCGGGACAGACCCCTACGAGCAGTACTTC
TRBV6-1	-	-	TRBJ1-2	11	CATARQYGYTF	TGTGCCACTGCACGACAGTATGGCTACACCTTC
TRBV7-8	-	TRBD1	TRBJ2-2	15	CASSLGDRVSGELFF	TGTGCCAGCAGCTTAGGGGACAGGGTCTCCGGGGAGCTGTTTTTT
TRBV4-2	-	-	TRBJ1-2	16	CASSQEMLASNYGYTF	TGTGCCAGCAGCCAAGAAATGTTGGCCAGTAACTATGGCTACACCTTC
TRBV4-1	-	-	TRBJ2-1	16	CASSLWGAQGDNEQFF	TGCGCCAGCAGCCTATGGGGGGCCCAAGGGGACAATGAGCAGTTCTTC
TRBV18	once	TRBD2	TRBJ2-5	16	CASSPMQGTSKETQYF	TGTGCCAGCTCACCAATGCAGGGGACTAGCAAGGAGACCCAGTACTTC
TRBV28	-	-	TRBJ2-2	15	CATLPRGRGAGELFF	TGTGCCACACTCCCTCGGGGCAGGGGCGCAGGGGAGCTGTTTTTT
TRBV4-1	medium-sized	-	TRBJ2-5	16	CASSPGGRRVGQTQYF	TGCGCCAGCAGCCCTGGTGGGAGGAGGGTGGGGCAGACCCAGTACTTC
TRBV7-2	-	-	TRBJ2-7	12	CASSPGFYEQYF	TGTGCCAGCAGCCCAGGGTTCTACGAGCAGTACTTC
TRBV19	-	TRBD2	TRBJ2-5	17	CASSAFMGLAGVETQYF	TGTGCCAGTAGTGCGTTTATGGGACTAGCGGGGGTGGAGACCCAGTACTTC
TRBV6-5	-	TRBD1	TRBJ1-1	16	CASSLSGTGVSTEAFF	TGTGCCAGCAGTTTATCGGGGACAGGGGTGAGCACTGAAGCTTTCTTT
TRBV19	-	TRBD2	TRBJ2-1	18	CASSMNRLAGGGYNEQFF	TGTGCCAGTAGTATGAACCGACTAGCGGGAGGAGGCTACAATGAGCAGTTCTTC
TRBV19	-	-	TRBJ2-2	14	CASRAPGDTGELFF	TGTGCCAGTAGGGCCCCTGGGGACACCGGGGAGCTGTTTTTT
TRBV7-2	-	TRBD2	TRBJ2-1	16	CASSLANSGGYNEQFF	TGTGCCAGCAGCTTAGCGAATAGCGGGGGTTACAATGAGCAGTTCTTC
TRBV7-9	few	TRBD1	TRBJ1-2	14	CASSTGTGGISYTF	TGTGCCAGCAGCACCGGGACAGGGGGCATAAGTTACACCTTC
TRBV20-1	-	-	TRBJ2-7	11	CSASGVVEQYF	TGCAGTGCTAGCGGAGTGGTCGAGCAGTACTTC
TRBV7-9	-	TRBD2	TRBJ2-3	18	CASSLGLAVGLDTDTQYF	TGTGCCAGCAGCTTAGGACTAGCGGTAGGTTTGGACACAGATACGCAGTATTTT
TRBV2	-	TRBD1	TRBJ1-1	13	CASSEQGGTEAFF	TGTGCCAGCAGTGAGCAGGGGGGAACTGAAGCTTTCTTT
TRBV5-4	-	TRBD2	TRBJ2-3	16	CASSSRTSGVTDTQYF	TGTGCCAGCAGCTCCCGGACTAGCGGGGTAACAGATACGCAGTATTTT
TRBV20-1	-	-	TRBJ2-1	10	CSAKLDEQFF	TGCAGTGCTAAATTAGATGAGCAGTTCTTC